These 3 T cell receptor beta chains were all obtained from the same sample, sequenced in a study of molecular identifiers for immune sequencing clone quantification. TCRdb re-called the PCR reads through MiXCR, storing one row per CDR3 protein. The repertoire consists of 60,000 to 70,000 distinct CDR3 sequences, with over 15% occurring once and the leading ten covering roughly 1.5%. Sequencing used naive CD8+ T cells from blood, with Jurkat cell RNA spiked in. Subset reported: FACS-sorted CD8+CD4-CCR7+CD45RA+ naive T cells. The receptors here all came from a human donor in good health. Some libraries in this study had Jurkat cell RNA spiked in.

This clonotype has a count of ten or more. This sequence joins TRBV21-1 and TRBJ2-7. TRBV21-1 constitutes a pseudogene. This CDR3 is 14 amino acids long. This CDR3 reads CASSTKKRSYEQYF. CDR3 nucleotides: TGTGCCAGCAGCACTAAAAAACGCTCCTACGAGCAGTACTTC.

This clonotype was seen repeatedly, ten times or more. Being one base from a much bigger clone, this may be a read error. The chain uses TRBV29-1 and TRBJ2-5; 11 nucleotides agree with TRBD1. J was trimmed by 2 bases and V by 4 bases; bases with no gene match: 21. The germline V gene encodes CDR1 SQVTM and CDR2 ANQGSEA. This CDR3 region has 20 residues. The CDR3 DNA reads TGCAGCGTTGTAGATCCCTTGAGTCGTAGGACAGGGGGCAGGCAAGAGACCCAGTACTTC. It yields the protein CSVVDPLSRRTGGRQETQYF.

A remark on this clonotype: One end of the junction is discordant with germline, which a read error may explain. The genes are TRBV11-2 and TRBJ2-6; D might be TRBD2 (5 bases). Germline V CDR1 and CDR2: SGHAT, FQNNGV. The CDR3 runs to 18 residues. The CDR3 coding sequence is TGTGCCAGTAGCTTGGCGGGCTACGCAAGCTCTGGGGCCAACGTCCTGACTTTC. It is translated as CASSLAGYASSGANVLTF.